These 19 T cell receptor beta chains were sequenced from one sample in a study of blood T cell repertoires in COVID-19 (dated by TCRdb to the early 2020s). Library prep was done by the immunoSEQ multiplex PCR assay. TCRdb's version of the immuneACCESS table is confined to in-frame rearrangements and falls short of the full clone set. An unresolved V gene accounts for under half of the shortfall where checked; the remainder is of unknown origin. This sample gives about 88,000 clones in total; about 88% of them show up just once. The ten largest clones take up 2.9% of the sample. Sequencing was performed on peripheral blood. Every receptor here comes from a woman older than 75 with acute or convalescent COVID-19.

This clone has just a few counts. The chain uses TRBV7-2 and TRBJ1-5, with D possibly matching TRBD1 (6 bases). This CDR3 region has 14 residues. V was trimmed by 0 bases and J by 8 bases, leaving 11 bases between them. Per germline, CDR1 SGHTA and CDR2 FQGNSA. This CDR3 is CASSLAGPGEPQHF. The CDR3 DNA follows: TGTGCCAGCAGCTTAGCTGGGCCAGGGGAGCCCCAGCATTTT. The full variable domain, with the rest looked up from reference TRBV7-2 and TRBJ1-5, is GAGVSQSPSNKVTEKGKDVELRCDPISGHTALYWYRQSLGQGLEFLIYFQGNSAPDKSGLPSDRFSAERTGGSVSTLTIQRTQQEDSAVYLCASSLAGPGEPQHFGDGTRLSIL.

The rearrangement joins TRBV4-3 to TRBJ1-2; TRBD1 is a possible D gene (5 bases). The germline V gene encodes CDR1 LGHNA and CDR2 YSLEER. V was shortened by 0 bases and J by 1 base, with 12 bases between the two germline ends. The CDR3 has 16 residues. The CDR3 loop is CASSQEAGWDNYGYTF. The CDR3 DNA follows: TGCGCCAGCAGCCAAGAGGCAGGGTGGGATAACTATGGCTACACCTTC.

The chain joins TRBV7-2 to TRBJ2-7; 12 bases are shared with TRBD2. V gave up 2 bases and J gave up 7 bases; unmatched junction bases: 6. Germline V lookup: CDR1 SGHTA, CDR2 FQGNSA. There are 15 residues in the CDR3. Here the CDR3 reads CASSLLAGGIGEQYF. The CDR3 region has the DNA TGTGCCAGCAGCTTACTAGCGGGGGGGATAGGGGAGCAGTACTTC.

This chain joins TRBV6-4 and TRBJ2-2, with TRBD1 identical over 9 bases. The length of the CDR3 is 15 residues. From germline, CDR1 is MRHNA and CDR2 SNTAGT. Unmatched junction bases numbered 7, after V lost 6 bases and J lost 5 bases. CDR3 region: CASRAPGTGTGELFF. The CDR3 DNA is TGTGCCAGCAGGGCTCCCGGGACAGGGACCGGGGAGCTGTTTTTT.

The chain uses TRBV12-3 or TRBV12-4 and TRBJ2-2; possible D gene TRBD1, 6 bases. This CDR3 is built from 13 residues. The V and J ends lost 3 bases and 6 bases respectively, with 8 bases between them. CDR3 residues: CASSLYRAGELFF. The CDR3 bases are TGTGCCAGCAGTTTGTACAGGGCCGGGGAGCTGTTTTTT.

The rearrangement uses TRBV5-1 and TRBJ1-2; D is unclear. CDR3 length: 15 amino acids. Per germline, CDR1 SGHRS and CDR2 YFSETQ. Trimming took 0 bases from V and 1 from J, leaving 10 bases between them. The CDR3 region has the DNA TGCGCCAGCAGCTTGGAGGTCAGGTATAACTATGGCTACACCTTC. Its translation is CASSLEVRYNYGYTF.

V and J are TRBV2 and TRBJ1-4; maybe TRBD1 (5 bases). Germline V gene lookup returns CDR1 SNHLY and CDR2 FYNNEI. This CDR3 region has 15 residues. The germline V and J ends were trimmed by 1 base and 10 bases, with 16 bases remaining between them. The CDR3 DNA sequence: TGTGCCAGCAGTGAAGGGGGTCAGTTAAGGGGAAAACTGTTTTTT. Protein: CASSEGGQLRGKLFF.

Note on this clone: The sample carries other DNA sequences with the same CDR3. The chain joins TRBV9 to TRBJ1-2; 8 nucleotides line up with TRBD1. Trimming removed 0 bases from V and 2 bases from J; junction bases left unmatched: 0. Germline V gene data show CDR1 as SGDLS and CDR2 as YYNGEE. The CDR3 has 14 amino acids. CDR3 DNA sequence: TGTGCCAGCAGCGTAGGACAGGGGAACTATGGCTACACCTTC. Translating it yields CASSVGQGNYGYTF.

The chain links TRBV27 to TRBJ1-4; D call uncertain. Per germline, CDR1 MNHEY and CDR2 SMNVEV (reference sequence). The CDR3 loop spans 14 amino acids. The V and J ends lost 3 bases and 7 bases respectively, with 12 bases between them. CDR3 nucleotide sequence: TGTGCCAGCAGTTTGCCGGGTCTAGGTGAAAAACTGTTTTTT. Protein product: CASSLPGLGEKLFF.

The V call is TRBV6-2 or TRBV6-3, the J call TRBJ2-7; 13 bases map to TRBD2. The germline V gene encodes CDR1 MNHEY and CDR2 SVGEGT. The CDR3 runs 17 residues. V shed 5 bases and J 3 bases; nucleotides not matched to a gene: 10. The CDR3 reads CASSSPGLAGWGYEQYF. As DNA, the CDR3 is TGTGCCAGCAGTAGCCCGGGACTAGCGGGATGGGGCTACGAGCAGTACTTC.

This clone was observed a single time. J is TRBJ2-7 and V is TRBV6-4; 8 nucleotides agree with TRBD2. V was pared by 10 bases and J by 3 bases, with 11 bases of the junction left unmatched. Germline V gene sequence: CDR1 MRHNA, CDR2 SNTAGT. This CDR3 has 14 residues. The CDR3 reads CATKPGGGHYEQYF. In nucleotides, the CDR3 is TGTGCCACTAAACCCGGGGGGGGGCACTACGAGCAGTACTTC.

V and J are TRBV7-2 and TRBJ1-1, with TRBD1 matching over 7 bases. J gave up 3 bases and V 2 bases, and 6 bases lay outside the gene matches. This CDR3 is 15 amino acids long. Germline values: CDR1 SGHTA, CDR2 FQGNSA. In DNA, the CDR3 is TGTGCCAGCAGCTTAAGAGGGGGCGCCGACACTGAAGCTTTCTTT. Translated, it gives CASSLRGGADTEAFF. Full variable domain (remainder filled in from reference TRBV7-2 and TRBJ1-1): GAGVSQSPSNKVTEKGKDVELRCDPISGHTALYWYRQSLGQGLEFLIYFQGNSAPDKSGLPSDRFSAERTGGSVSTLTIQRTQQEDSAVYLCASSLRGGADTEAFFGQGTRLTVV.

Note on this clone: Other DNA sequences within the sample encode an identical CDR3. The chain has TRBV15 and TRBJ2-7; D is uncertain. The length of the CDR3 is 14 residues. Germline CDR1 reads LNHNV; CDR2 reads YYDKDF (reference sequence). Trimming took off 1 base at V and 2 bases at J, with 9 bases between the two ends. The CDR3 reads CATSRGIGAYEQYF. For the CDR3, the DNA is TGTGCCACCAGCAGAGGTATCGGAGCCTACGAGCAGTACTTC.

This chain connects TRBV5-1 to TRBJ1-6; 8 nucleotides align to TRBD1. Trimming removed 4 bases from V and 8 bases from J; junction bases left unmatched: 8. The length of the CDR3 is 15 residues. Germline V gives CDR1 SGHRS, CDR2 YFSETQ. CDR3 nucleotide sequence: TGCGCCAGCAGCCCCGACAGGGGACAGCATTCACCCCTCCACTTT. Translating it yields CASSPDRGQHSPLHF.

This clone was detected a few times. V usage is TRBV4-3 and J usage is TRBJ2-3; 14 bases match TRBD2. This CDR3 contains 17 residues. Germline lookup yields CDR1 LGHNA and CDR2 YSLEER. V lost 4 bases to trimming and J lost 6 bases; unmatched junction nucleotides: 9. The CDR3 loop reads CASSRAGTSGSLDTQYF. CDR3 nucleotides: TGCGCCAGCAGCCGAGCGGGGACTAGCGGGAGTTTGGATACGCAGTATTTT.

J is TRBJ1-4 and V is TRBV12-5; 9 bases line up with TRBD1. Trimming at V came to 3 bases and at J to 15 bases, leaving 8 bases not matched to a gene. Germline V lookup: CDR1 LGHNT, CDR2 FRNRAP. The CDR3 sequence is 13 residues long. CDR3 sequence: CASGLGTGLRVFF. The CDR3 DNA is TGTGCTAGTGGTTTAGGGACAGGGCTGAGGGTGTTTTTT.

The chain recombines TRBV7-9 with TRBJ1-1, with 10 bases matching TRBD1. V trimming: 5 bases; J trimming: 6 bases; junction bases outside the gene matches: 6. CDR3 size: 14 residues. The germline CDR1 and CDR2 sequences are SEHNR and FQNEAQ (reference sequence). The CDR3 protein is CASSRRQGASEAFF. Written as DNA, the CDR3 is TGTGCCAGCAGCAGAAGACAGGGGGCGTCTGAAGCTTTCTTT.

The chain couples TRBV28 to TRBJ1-4; 9 nucleotides agree with TRBD1. Unmatched junction bases numbered 13, after V lost 5 bases and J lost 0 bases. This CDR3 is built from 19 residues. Germline CDR1 is MDHEN and CDR2 is SYDVKM. The CDR3 loop reads CASSETGTGSFATNEKLFF. The CDR3 DNA follows: TGTGCCAGCAGTGAAACCGGGACAGGGAGTTTTGCAACTAATGAAAAACTGTTTTTT.

This chain uses TRBV6-5 with TRBJ2-1; D remains unclear. The V gene's germline CDR1 is MNHEY and CDR2 SVGAGI. V was pared by 0 bases and J by 6 bases, with 9 bases between. The CDR3 has 14 amino acids. In nucleotides, the CDR3 is TGTGCCAGCAGTTACTCAGGAGTCGGCAATGAGCAGTTCTTC. This sequence encodes CASSYSGVGNEQFF.